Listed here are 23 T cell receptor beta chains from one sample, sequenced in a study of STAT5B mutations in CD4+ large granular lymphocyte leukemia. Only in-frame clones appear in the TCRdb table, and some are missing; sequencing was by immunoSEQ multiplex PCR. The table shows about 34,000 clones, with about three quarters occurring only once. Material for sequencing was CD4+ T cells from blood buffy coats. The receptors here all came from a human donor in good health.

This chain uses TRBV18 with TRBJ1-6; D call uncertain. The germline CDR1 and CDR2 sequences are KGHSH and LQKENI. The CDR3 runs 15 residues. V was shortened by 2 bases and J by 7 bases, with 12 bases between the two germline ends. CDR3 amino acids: CASSPSLGQNSPLHF. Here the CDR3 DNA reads TGTGCCAGCTCACCATCCCTCGGCCAAAATTCACCCCTCCACTTT.

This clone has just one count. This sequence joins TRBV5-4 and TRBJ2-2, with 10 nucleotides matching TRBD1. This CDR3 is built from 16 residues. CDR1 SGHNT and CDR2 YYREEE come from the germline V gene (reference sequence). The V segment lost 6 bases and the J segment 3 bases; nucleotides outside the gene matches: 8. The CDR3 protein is CASTTGGQGHTGELFF. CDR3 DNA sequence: TGTGCCAGCACCACAGGGGGACAGGGGCACACCGGGGAGCTGTTTTTT.

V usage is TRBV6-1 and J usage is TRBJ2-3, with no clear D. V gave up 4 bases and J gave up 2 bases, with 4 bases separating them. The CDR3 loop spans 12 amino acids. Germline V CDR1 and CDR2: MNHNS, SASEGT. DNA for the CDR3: TGTGCCAGCAGTGGTAACACAGATACGCAGTATTTT. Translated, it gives CASSGNTDTQYF.

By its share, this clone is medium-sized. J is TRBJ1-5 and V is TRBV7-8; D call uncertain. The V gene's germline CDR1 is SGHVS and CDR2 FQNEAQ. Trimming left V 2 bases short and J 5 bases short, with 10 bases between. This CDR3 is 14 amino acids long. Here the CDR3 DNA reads TGTGCCAGCAGCTTATGGGGAAGGCATCAGCCCCAGCATTTT. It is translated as CASSLWGRHQPQHF.

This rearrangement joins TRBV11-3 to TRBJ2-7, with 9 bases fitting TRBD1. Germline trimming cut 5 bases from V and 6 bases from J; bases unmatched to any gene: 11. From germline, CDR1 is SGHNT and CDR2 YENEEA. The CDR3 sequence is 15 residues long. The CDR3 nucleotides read TGTGCCAGCAGCCCCGTGGGACAGGGCTCGGTCGAGCAGTACTTC. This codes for CASSPVGQGSVEQYF.

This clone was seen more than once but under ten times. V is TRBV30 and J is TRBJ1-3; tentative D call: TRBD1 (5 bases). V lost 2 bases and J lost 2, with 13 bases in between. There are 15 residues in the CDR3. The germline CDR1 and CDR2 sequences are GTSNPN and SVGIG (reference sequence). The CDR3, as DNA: TGTGCCTGGAGTCTCCTACAGGTAACTGGAAACACCATATATTTT. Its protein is CAWSLLQVTGNTIYF.

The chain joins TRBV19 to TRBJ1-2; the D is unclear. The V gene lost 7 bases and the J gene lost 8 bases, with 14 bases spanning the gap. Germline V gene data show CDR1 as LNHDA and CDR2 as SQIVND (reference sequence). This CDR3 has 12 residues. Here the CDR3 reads CASKGPDSGYTF. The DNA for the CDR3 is TGTGCCAGTAAAGGACCAGATAGCGGCTACACCTTC.

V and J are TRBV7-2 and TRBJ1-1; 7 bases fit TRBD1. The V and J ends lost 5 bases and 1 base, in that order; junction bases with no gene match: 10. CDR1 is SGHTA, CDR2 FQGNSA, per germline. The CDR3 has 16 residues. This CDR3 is CASSIDRVLSNTEAFF. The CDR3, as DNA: TGTGCCAGCAGCATCGACAGGGTTTTATCGAACACTGAAGCTTTCTTT.

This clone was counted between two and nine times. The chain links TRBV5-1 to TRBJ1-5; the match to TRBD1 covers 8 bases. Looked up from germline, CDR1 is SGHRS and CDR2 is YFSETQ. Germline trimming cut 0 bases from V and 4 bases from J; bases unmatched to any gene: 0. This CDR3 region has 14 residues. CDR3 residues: CASSLGTGNQPQHF. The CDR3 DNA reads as TGCGCCAGCAGCTTGGGGACAGGGAATCAGCCCCAGCATTTT.

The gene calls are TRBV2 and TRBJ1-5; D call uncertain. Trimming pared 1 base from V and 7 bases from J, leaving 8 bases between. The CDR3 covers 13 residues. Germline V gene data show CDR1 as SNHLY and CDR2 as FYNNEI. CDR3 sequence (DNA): TGTGCCAGCAGTGAAGTTGGGTCGCAGCCCCAGCATTTT. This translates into CASSEVGSQPQHF.

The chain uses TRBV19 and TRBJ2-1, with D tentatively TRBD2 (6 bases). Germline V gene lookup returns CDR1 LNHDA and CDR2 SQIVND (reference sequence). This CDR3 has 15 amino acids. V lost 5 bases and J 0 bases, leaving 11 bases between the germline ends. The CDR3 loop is CASSRGSSSYNEQFF. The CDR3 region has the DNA TGTGCCAGTAGTCGGGGGAGTAGCTCCTACAATGAGCAGTTCTTC.

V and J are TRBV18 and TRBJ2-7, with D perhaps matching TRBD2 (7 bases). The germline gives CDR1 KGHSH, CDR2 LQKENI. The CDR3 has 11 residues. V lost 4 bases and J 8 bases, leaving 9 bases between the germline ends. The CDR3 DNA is TGTGCCAGCTCACTCGGGGGGCAGCAGTACGTC. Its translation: CASSLGGQQYV.

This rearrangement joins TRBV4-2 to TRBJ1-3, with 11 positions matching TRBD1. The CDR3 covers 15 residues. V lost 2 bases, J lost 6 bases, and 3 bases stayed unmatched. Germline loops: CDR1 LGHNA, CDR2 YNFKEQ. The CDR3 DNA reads TGTGCCAGCAGCCAAAGGACAGGGGGCGAAAACACCATATATTTT. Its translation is CASSQRTGGENTIYF.

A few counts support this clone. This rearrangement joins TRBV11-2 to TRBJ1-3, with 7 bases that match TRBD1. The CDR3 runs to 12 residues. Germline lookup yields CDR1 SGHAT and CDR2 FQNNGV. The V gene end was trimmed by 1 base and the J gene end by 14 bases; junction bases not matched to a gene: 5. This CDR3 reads CASSLAGQTLYF. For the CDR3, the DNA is TGTGCCAGCAGCTTAGCGGGACAGACGTTATATTTT.

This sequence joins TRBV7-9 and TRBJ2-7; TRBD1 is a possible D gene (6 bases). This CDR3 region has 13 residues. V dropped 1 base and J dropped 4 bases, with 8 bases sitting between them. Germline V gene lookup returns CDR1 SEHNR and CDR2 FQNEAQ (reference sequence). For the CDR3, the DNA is TGTGCCAGCAGCTTAGGAGGACAGTACGAGCAGTACTTC. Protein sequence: CASSLGGQYEQYF.

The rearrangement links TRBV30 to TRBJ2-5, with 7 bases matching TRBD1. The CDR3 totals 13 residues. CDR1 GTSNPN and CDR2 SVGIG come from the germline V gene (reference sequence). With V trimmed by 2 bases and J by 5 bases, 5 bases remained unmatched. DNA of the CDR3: TGTGCCTGGAGTAGGAGCAGGGGGGAGACCCAGTACTTC. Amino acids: CAWSRSRGETQYF.

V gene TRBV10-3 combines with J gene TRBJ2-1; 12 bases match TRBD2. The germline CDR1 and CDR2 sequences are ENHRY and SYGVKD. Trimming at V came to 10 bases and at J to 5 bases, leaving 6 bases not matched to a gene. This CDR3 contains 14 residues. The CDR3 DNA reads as TGTGCCACCGCACTAGCGGGGGGTCACAATGAGCAGTTCTTC. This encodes CATALAGGHNEQFF.

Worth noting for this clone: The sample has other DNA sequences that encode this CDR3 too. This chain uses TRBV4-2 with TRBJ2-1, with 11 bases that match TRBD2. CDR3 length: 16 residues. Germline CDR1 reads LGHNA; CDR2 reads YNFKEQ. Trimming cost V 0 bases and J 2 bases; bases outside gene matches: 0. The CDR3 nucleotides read TGTGCCAGCAGCCAAGAACTAGCGGGGGCCTACAATGAGCAGTTCTTC. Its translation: CASSQELAGAYNEQFF.

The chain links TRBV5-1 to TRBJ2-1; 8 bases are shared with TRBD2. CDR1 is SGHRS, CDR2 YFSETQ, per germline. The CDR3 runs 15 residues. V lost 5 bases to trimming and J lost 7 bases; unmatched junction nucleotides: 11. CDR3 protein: CASSLGTRVSNEQFF. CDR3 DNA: TGCGCCAGCAGTCTCGGGACTAGAGTTTCGAATGAGCAGTTCTTC.

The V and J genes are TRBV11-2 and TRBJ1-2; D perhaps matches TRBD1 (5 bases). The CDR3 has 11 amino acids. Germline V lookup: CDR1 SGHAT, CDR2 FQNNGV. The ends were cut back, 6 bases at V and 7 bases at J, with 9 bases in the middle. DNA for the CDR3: TGTGCCAGCAGGCGGGGGGTTGGCTACACCTTC. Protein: CASRRGVGYTF.

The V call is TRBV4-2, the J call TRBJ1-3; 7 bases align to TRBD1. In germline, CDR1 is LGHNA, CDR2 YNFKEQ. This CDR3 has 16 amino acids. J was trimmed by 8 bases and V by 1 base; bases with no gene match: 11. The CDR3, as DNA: TGTGCCAGCAGCCAAGGACAGGGCGACATCGAGTACACCATATATTTT. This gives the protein CASSQGQGDIEYTIYF.

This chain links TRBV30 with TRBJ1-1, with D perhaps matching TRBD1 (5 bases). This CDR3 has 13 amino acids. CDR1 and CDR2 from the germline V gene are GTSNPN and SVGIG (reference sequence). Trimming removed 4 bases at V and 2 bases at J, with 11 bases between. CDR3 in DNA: TGTGCCTGGAACCCCGACAGAAACACTGAAGCTTTCTTT. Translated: CAWNPDRNTEAFF.

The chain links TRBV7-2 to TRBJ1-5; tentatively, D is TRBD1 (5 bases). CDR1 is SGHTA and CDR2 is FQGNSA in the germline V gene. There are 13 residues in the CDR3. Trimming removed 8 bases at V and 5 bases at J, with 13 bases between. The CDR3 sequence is CASSLGGYQPQHF. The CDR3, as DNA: TGTGCCAGCTCCCTCGGGGGGTATCAGCCCCAGCATTTT.